This TCR beta chain was identified in a study of shared clonotypes between healthy human individuals. Overall study context: Each donor contributed plates that comprised three CD4 naive, three CD4 memory, two CD8 naive and one CD8 memory. Broader study findings: Rarefaction gave evidence that sorted-subset sequencing remained incomplete despite large depth. The sampled material consisted only of blood, and tissue repertoires are likely to differ.

The data were produced by immunoSEQ multiplex PCR, yet TCRdb's version contains in-frame clones alone and is incomplete. The data hold about 2.1 million clones, with around 95% observed a single time. Naive-designated CD8 cells lacked CD45RO, were positively enriched for CCR7, and omitted terminally differentiated effector memory CD45RA+ cells. Concerning this clone itself: Its antigen remains unidentified.

The CDR3 contains 13 residues. The V gene lost 2 bases and the J gene lost 6 bases, with 8 bases spanning the gap. Germline CDR1 and CDR2: SEHNR and FQNEAQ (reference sequence). The sequence derives from a young man in good health. Some clones in this sample may be carry-over from other donors' samples. Sequenced material: naive CD8+ T cells from PBMCs. The rearrangement uses TRBV7-9 and TRBJ2-1, with unresolved D. CDR3 residues: CASSLLGLNEQFF. Written as DNA, the CDR3 is TGTGCCAGCAGCTTACTTGGTCTCAATGAGCAGTTCTTC.